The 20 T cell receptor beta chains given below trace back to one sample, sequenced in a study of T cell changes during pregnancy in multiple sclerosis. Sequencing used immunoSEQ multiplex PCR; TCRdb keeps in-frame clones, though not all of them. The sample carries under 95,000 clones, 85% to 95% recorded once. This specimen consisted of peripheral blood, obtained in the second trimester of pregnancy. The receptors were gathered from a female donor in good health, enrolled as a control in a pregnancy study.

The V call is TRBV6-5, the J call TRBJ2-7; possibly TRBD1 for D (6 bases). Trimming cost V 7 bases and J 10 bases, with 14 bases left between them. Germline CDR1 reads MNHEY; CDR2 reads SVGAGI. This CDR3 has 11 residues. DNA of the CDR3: TGTGCCAGCAAAACAACAGGGTACCAGTACTTC. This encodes CASKTTGYQYF.

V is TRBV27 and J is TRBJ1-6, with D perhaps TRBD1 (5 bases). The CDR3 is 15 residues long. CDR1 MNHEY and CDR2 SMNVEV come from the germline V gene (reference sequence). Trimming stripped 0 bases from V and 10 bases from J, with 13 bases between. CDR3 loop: CASSLSDSGTSPLHF. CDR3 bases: TGTGCCAGCAGTTTATCCGACAGCGGGACGTCACCCCTCCACTTT.

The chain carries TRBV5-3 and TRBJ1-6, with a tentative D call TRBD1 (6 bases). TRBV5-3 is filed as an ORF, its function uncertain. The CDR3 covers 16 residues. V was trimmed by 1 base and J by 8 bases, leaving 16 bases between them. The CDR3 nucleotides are TGTGCCAGAAGCTTGAACAGGGAGAAGGGAGATTCACCCCTCCACTTT. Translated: CARSLNREKGDSPLHF.

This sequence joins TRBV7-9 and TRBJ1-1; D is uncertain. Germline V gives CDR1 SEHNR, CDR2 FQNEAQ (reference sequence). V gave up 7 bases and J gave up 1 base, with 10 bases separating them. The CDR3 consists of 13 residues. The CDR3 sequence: CASIRGSNTEAFF. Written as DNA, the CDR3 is TGTGCCAGCATACGAGGGTCGAACACTGAAGCTTTCTTT.

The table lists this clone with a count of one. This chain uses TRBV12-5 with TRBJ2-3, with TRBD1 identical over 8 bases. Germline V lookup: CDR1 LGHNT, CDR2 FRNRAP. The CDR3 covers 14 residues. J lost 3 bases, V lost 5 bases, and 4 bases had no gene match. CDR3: CASGGQGGTDTQYF. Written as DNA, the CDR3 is TGTGCTAGTGGTGGACAGGGCGGGACAGATACGCAGTATTTT. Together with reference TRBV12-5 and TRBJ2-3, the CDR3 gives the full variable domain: DARVTQTPRHKVTEMGQEVTMRCQPILGHNTVFWYRQTMMQGLELLAYFRNRAPLDDSGMPKDRFSAEMPDATLATLKIQPSEPRDSAVYFCASGGQGGTDTQYFGPGTRLTVL.

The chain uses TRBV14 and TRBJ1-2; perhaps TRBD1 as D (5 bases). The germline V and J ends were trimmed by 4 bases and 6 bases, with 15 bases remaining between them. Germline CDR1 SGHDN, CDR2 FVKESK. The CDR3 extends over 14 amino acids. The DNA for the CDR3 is TGTGCCAGCAGCCGATCGTGGGGGGGGAATGGCTACACCTTC. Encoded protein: CASSRSWGGNGYTF.

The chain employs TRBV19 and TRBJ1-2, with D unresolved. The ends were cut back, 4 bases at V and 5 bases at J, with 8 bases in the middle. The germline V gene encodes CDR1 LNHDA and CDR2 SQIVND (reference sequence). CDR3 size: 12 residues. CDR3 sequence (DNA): TGTGCCAGTAGTACCCGGGAGTATGGCTACACCTTC. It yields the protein CASSTREYGYTF.

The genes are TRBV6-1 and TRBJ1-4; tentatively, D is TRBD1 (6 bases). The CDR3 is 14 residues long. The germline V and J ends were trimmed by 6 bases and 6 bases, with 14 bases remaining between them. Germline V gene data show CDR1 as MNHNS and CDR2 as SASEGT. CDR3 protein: CASSRDRIDEKLFF. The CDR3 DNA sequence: TGTGCCAGCAGCAGAGACAGGATTGATGAAAAACTGTTTTTT.

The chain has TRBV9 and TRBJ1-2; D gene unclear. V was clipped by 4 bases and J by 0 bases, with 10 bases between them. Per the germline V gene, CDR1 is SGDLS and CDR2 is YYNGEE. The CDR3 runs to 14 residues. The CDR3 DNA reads TGTGCCAGCAGCCCTGGTGGGCCTAACTATGGCTACACCTTC. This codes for CASSPGGPNYGYTF.

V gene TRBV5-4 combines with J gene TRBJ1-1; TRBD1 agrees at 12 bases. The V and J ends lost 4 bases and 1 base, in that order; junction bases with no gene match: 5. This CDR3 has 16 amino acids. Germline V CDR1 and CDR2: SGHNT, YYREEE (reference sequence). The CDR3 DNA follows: TGTGCCAGCAGCCGGGACAGGGGGCAAGGGAACACTGAAGCTTTCTTT. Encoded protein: CASSRDRGQGNTEAFF.

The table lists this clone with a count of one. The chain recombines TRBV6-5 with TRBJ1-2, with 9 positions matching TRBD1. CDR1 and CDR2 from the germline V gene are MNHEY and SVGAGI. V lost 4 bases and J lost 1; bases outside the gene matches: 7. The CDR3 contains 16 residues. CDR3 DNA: TGTGCCAGCAGTTCCTGGACAGGGGCCAATAACTATGGCTACACCTTC. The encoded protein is CASSSWTGANNYGYTF.

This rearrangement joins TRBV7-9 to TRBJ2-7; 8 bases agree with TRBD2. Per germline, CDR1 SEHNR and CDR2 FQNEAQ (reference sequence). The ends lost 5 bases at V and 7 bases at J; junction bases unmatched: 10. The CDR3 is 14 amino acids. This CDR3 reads CASSPNPGGREQYF. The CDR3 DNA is TGTGCCAGCAGCCCAAACCCGGGGGGGCGAGAGCAGTACTTC.

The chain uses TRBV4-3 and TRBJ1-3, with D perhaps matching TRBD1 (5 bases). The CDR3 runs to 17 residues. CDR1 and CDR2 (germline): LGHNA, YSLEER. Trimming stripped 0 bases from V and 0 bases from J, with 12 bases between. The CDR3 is CASSQELGPGSGNTIYF. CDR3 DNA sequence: TGCGCCAGCAGCCAAGAACTGGGGCCAGGCTCTGGAAACACCATATATTTT.

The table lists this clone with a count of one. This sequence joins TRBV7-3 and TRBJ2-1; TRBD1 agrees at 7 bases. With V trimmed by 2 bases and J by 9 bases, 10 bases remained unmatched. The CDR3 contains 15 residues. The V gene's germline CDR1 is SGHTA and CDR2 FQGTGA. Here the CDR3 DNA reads TGTGCCAGCAGCTTACCACGACAGGGAAGGGGTGAGCAGTTCTTC. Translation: CASSLPRQGRGEQFF.

CDR3 coding DNA: TGTGCCAGCAGCCTGGGTGCCTTCGGACACCTCGGAAATGAGCAGTTCTTC. Its translation: CASSLGAFGHLGNEQFF. The V gene is TRBV5-6, the J gene TRBJ2-1; weak D call: TRBD1 (5 bases). Trimming removed 4 bases at V and 7 bases at J, with 24 bases between. CDR1 and CDR2 (germline): SGHDT, YYEEEE. The CDR3 has 17 amino acids.

The CDR3, as DNA: TGTGCCAGCAGCGTAGTTCGGGCGGCGGGAAGTGAAGCTTTCTTT. Its protein product is CASSVVRAAGSEAFF. The chain combines TRBV9 with TRBJ1-1; D not certain. Trimming took off 0 bases at V and 7 bases at J, with 16 bases between the two ends. The CDR3 is made up of 15 amino acids. CDR1 is SGDLS, CDR2 YYNGEE, per germline.

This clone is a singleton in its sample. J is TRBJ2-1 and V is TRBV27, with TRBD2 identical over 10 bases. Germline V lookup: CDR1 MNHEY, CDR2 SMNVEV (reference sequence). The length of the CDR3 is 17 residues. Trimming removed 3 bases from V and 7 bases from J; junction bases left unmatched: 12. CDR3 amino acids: CASSLGRSGGAKNEQFF. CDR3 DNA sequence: TGTGCCAGCAGTTTGGGACGAAGCGGGGGGGCAAAGAATGAGCAGTTCTTC.

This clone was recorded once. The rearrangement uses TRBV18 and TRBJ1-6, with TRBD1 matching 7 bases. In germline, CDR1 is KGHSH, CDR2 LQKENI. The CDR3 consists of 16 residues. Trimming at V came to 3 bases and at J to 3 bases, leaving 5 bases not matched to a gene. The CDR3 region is CASSPGTDDYNSPLHF. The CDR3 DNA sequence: TGTGCCAGCTCACCGGGGACAGACGACTATAATTCACCCCTCCACTTT.

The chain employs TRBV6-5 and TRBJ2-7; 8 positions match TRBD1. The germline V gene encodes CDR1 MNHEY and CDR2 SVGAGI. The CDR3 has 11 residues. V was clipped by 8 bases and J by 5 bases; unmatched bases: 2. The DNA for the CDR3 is TGTGCCAGCGGGACAGGTCACGAGCAGTACTTC. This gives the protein CASGTGHEQYF.

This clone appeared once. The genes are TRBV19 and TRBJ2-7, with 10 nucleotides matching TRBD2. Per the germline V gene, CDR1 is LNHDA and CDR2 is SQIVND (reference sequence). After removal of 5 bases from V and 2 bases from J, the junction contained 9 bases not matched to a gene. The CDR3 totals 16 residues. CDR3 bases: TGTGCCAGTAGTCCGGAGGGGACTAGCGCAACCTACGAGCAGTACTTC. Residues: CASSPEGTSATYEQYF.